The 2 T cell receptor beta chains listed next were all sequenced from one sample in a study of response to subunit inactivated influenza vaccine. Each CDR3 protein gets one entry after TCRdb re-called the RT-PCR reads with MiXCR. The profile shows 550,000 to 650,000 distinct CDR3 sequences, about 12% of them singletons. The sample in question was PBMCs from blood, obtained on the day of vaccination. These receptors were taken from a man aged 50 to 59 who received an inactivated influenza vaccine.

This clonotype has only a few counts. For the CDR3, the DNA is TGTGCCAGCAGCCCAACCGGCCCGACAGGGAGCACAGATACGCAGTATTTT. Its protein is CASSPTGPTGSTDTQYF. The chain combines TRBV7-9 with TRBJ2-3; 7 bases agree with TRBD1. The J segment lost 0 bases and the V segment lost 5 bases, leaving 11 bases of the junction unmatched. This CDR3 is built from 17 residues. Germline CDR1 and CDR2: SEHNR and FQNEAQ (reference sequence).

In its sample, this clonotype was seen many times. This chain joins TRBV12-3 or TRBV12-4 and TRBJ2-2; 9 bases are a match to TRBD1. The CDR3 is made up of 16 amino acids. V dropped 3 bases and J dropped 5; count of bases not matched to a gene: 7. The CDR3 region is CASSLVTGTGTGELFF. CDR3 nucleotides: TGTGCCAGCAGTTTGGTCACCGGGACAGGGACCGGGGAGCTGTTTTTT.